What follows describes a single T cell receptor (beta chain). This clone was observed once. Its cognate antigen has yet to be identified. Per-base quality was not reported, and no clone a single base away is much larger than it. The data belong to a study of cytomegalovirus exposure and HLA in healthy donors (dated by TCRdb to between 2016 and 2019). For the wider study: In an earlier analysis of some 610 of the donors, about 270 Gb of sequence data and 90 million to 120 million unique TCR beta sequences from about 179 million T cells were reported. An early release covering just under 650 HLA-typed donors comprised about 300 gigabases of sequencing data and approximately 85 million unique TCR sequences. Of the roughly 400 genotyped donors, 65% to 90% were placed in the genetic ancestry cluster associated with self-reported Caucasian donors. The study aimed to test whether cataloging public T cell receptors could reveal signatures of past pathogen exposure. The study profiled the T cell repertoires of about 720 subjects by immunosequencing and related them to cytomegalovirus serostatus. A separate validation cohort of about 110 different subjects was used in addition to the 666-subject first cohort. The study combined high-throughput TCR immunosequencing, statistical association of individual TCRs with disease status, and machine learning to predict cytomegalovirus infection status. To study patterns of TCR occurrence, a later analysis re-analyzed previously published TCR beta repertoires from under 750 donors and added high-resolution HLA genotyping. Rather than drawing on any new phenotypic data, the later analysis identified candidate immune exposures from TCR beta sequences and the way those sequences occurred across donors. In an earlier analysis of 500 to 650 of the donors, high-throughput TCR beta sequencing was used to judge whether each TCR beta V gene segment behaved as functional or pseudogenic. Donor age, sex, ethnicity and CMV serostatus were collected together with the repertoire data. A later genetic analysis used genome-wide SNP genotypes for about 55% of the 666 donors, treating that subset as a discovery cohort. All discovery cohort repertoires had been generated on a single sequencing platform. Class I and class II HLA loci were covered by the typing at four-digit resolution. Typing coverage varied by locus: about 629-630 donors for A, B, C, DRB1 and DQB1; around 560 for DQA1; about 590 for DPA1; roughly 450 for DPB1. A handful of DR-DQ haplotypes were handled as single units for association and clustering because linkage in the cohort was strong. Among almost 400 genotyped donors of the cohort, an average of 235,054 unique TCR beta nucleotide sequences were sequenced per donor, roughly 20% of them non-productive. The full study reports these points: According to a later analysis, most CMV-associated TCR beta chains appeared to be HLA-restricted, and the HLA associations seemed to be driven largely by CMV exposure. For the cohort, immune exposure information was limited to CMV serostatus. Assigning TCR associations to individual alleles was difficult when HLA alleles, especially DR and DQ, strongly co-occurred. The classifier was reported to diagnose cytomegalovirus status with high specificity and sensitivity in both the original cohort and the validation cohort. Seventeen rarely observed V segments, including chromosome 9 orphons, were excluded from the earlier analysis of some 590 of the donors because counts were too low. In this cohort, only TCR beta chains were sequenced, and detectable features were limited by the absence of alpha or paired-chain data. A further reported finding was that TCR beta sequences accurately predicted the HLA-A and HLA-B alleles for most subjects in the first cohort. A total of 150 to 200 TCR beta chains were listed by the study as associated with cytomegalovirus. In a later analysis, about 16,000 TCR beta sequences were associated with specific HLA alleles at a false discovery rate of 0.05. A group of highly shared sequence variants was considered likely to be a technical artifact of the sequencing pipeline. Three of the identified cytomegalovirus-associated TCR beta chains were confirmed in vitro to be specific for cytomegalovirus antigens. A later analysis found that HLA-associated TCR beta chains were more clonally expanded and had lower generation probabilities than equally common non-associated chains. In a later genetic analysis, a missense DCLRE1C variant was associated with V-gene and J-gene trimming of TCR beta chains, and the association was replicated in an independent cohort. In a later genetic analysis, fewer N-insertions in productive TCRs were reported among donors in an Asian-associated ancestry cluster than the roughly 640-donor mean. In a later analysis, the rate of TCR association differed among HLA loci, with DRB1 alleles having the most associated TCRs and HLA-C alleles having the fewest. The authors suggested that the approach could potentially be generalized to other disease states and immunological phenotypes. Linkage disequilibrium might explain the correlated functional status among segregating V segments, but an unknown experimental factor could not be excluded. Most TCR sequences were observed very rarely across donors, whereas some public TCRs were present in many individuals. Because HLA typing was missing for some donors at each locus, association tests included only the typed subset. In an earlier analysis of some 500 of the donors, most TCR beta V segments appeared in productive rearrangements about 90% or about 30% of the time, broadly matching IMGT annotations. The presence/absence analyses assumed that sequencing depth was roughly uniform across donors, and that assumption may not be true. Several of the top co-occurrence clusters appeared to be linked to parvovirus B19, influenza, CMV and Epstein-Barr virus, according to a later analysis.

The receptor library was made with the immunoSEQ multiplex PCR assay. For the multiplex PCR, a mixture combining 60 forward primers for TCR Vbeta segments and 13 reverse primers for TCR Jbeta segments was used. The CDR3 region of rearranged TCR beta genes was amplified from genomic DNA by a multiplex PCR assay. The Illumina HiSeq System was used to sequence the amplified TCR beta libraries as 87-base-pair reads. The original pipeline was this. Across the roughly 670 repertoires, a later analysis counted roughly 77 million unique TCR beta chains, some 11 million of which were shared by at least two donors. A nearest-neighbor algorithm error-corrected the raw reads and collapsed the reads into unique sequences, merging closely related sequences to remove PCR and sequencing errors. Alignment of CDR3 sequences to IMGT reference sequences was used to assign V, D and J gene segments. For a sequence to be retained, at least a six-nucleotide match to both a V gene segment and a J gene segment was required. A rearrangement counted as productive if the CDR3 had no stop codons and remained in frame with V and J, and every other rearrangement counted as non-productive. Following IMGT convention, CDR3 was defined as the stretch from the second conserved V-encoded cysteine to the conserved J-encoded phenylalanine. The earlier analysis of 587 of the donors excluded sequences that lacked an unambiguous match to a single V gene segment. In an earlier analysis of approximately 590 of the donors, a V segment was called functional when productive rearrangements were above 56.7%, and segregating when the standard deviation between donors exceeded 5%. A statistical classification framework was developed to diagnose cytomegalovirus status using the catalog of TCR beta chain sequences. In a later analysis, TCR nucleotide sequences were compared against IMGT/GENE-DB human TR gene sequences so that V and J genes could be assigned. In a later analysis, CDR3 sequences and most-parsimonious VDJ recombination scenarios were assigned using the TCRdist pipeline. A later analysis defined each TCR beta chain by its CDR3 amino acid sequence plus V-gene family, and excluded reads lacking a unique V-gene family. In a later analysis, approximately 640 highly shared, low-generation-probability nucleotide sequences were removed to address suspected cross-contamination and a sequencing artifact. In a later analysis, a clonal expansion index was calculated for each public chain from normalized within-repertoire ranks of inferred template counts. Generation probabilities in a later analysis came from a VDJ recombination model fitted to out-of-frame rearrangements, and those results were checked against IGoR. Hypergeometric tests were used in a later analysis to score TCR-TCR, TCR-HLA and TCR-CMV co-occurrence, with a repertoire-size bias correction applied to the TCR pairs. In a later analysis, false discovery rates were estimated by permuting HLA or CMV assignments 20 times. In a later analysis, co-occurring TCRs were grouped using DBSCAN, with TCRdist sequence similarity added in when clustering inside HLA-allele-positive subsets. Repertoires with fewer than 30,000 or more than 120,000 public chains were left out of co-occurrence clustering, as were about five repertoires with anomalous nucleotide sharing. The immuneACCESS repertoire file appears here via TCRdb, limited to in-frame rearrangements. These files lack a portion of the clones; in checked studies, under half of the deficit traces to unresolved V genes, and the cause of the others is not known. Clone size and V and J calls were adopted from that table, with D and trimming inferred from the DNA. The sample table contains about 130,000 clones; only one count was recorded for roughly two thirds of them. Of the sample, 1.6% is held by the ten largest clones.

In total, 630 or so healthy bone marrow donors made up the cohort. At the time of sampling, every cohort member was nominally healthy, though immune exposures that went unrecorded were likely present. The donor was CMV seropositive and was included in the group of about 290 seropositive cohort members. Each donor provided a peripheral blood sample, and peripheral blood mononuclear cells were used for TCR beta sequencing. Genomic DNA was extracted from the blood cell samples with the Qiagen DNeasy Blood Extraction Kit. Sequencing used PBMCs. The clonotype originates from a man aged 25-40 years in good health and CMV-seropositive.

Read as DNA, the sequence is TGCGCCAGCCGTCCCGGGGGGATGAGCTCCTACAATGAGCAGTTCTTC. This encodes CASRPGGMSSYNEQFF. This receptor chain uses TRBV5-1 and TRBJ2-1, with 7 bases matching TRBD2. The CDR3 starts with the cysteine, ends with the phenylalanine, and has 16 residues. The retained sequence is limited to the CDR3, 48 bases, with the frame set at the first base. V trim: 7 bases; J trim: 0 bases; unmatched bases: 10. The germline V gene sets CDR1 to SGHRS and CDR2 to YFSETQ. Reference TRBV5-1 and TRBJ2-1 proteins supply the regions before and after the CDR3; the full variable domain is: KAGVTQTPRYLIKTRGQQVTLSCSPISGHRSVSWYQQTPGQGLQFLFEYFSETQRNKGNFPGRFSGRQFSNSRSEMNVSTLELGDSALYLCASRPGGMSSYNEQFFGPGTRLTVL.